This T cell receptor beta chain was observed in a study of cytomegalovirus exposure and HLA in healthy donors. Amplification used 60 Vbeta primers and 13 Jbeta primers. Some clones are missing from TCRdb's copy, which holds only in-frame ones; the method was immunoSEQ multiplex PCR. The sample shows 150,000 to 200,000 clones, 60% to 80% of them seen only once. Germline V gives CDR1 SGHRS, CDR2 YFSETQ. CDR3 size: 15 residues. With 0 bases removed from V and 5 bases from J, the gap between germline ends came to 14 bases. The chain combines TRBV5-1 with TRBJ2-5, with D perhaps TRBD2 (5 bases). This clonotype was obtained from a man aged 35-49 years in good health and CMV-seronegative. Sequencing was carried out using PBMCs. The CDR3 is CASSLAGDLRETQYF. CDR3 bases: TGCGCCAGCAGCTTGGCCGGGGATTTAAGGGAGACCCAGTACTTC. The full variable domain, with the rest looked up from reference TRBV5-1 and TRBJ2-5, is KAGVTQTPRYLIKTRGQQVTLSCSPISGHRSVSWYQQTPGQGLQFLFEYFSETQRNKGNFPGRFSGRQFSNSRSEMNVSTLELGDSALYLCASSLAGDLRETQYFGPGTRLLVL.